The entry below gives a single T cell receptor beta chain sequence along with its context. The antigen is undetermined. A much bigger clone sits one base away, suggesting this may be a read error. The data derive from a study of shared clonotypes between healthy human individuals. This CDR3 is built from 11 residues. V dropped 3 bases and J dropped 0 bases, with 1 base sitting between them. Germline V lookup: CDR1 SGHDT, CDR2 YYEEEE. Findings of the study overall: Clonotypes shared by all four donors outscored non-shared clonotypes in generation probability.

CD4+ cells yielded CD45RA+ naive and CD45RA-negative memory subsets. The protocol was immunoSEQ multiplex PCR, while the TCRdb copy is restricted to in-frame clones and leaves out a portion. The sample carries approximately 980,000 clones, over 75% recorded once. The sample consisted of memory CD4+ T cells sorted from blood. Subset described: CD45RA-negative fraction. The chain is built from TRBV5-6 and TRBJ2-7; D is undetermined. This sequence was found in a man between 18 and 29 years old in good health. Written as DNA, the CDR3 is TGTGCCAGCAGCTACTCCTACGAGCAGTACTTC. Translated: CASSYSYEQYF.